Listed below are T cell receptor beta chains from one sample, sequenced in a study of blood T cell repertoires in COVID-19. Sequencing used immunoSEQ multiplex PCR; TCRdb keeps in-frame clones, though not all of them. This table has some 160,000 clones, approximately 84% appearing once. The specimen was peripheral blood. Receptor source: a woman at least 80 years old with acute or convalescent COVID-19. CDR3s include the opening cysteine and the closing phenylalanine or tryptophan. A D gene is named only where the DNA matches it firmly. Size is omitted from some rows. Given values are once, few, many or a class for expanded clones.

cdr3_aa	cdr3_nt	d_call	j_call	clone_size	v_call
CASGLGQDRAGYTF	TGTGCTAGTGGTTTGGGACAAGACAGGGCTGGCTACACCTTC	TRBD1	TRBJ1-2	.	TRBV12-5
CASTLAGGPGTDTQYF	TGTGCCAGCACGCTAGCGGGGGGGCCGGGCACAGATACGCAGTATTTT	TRBD2	TRBJ2-3	.	TRBV2
CASGSGTGGADTQYF	TGTGCCAGCGGCTCAGGGACAGGGGGGGCAGATACGCAGTATTTT	TRBD1	TRBJ2-3	.	TRBV7-9
CASSFSGFNQPQHF	TGTGCCAGCAGTTTTTCCGGGTTCAATCAGCCCCAGCATTTT	.	TRBJ1-5	.	TRBV27
CASSQDGGGLGETQYF	TGTGCCAGCAGCCAAGATGGAGGAGGGTTGGGGGAGACCCAGTACTTC	.	TRBJ2-5	.	TRBV4-2
CASSTRGMNTEAFF	TGTGCCAGTAGTACCAGGGGCATGAACACTGAAGCTTTCTTT	.	TRBJ1-1	.	TRBV19
CASSPQGFYGYTF	TGTGCCAGTAGTCCACAGGGTTTCTATGGCTACACCTTC	.	TRBJ1-2	few	TRBV19
CASSSGTSRGDTQYF	TGTGCCAGCAGTTCCGGGACTAGTCGGGGAGATACGCAGTATTTT	TRBD2	TRBJ2-3	.	TRBV6-5
CASSLGTPNSPLHF	TGTGCCAGCAGTTTGGGGACACCAAATTCACCCCTCCACTTT	.	TRBJ1-6	.	TRBV27
CASSTPGTVNYGYTF	TGTGCCAGCAGTACCCCCGGGACAGTTAACTATGGCTACACCTTC	TRBD1	TRBJ1-2	.	TRBV28
CASSSRQGGQPQHF	TGTGCCAGCAGCTCCCGACAGGGGGGACAGCCCCAGCATTTT	TRBD1	TRBJ1-5	.	TRBV6-5
CASSLSDMPISPLHF	TGCGCCAGCAGCCTTTCGGACATGCCGATCTCACCCCTCCACTTT	.	TRBJ1-6	.	TRBV4-1
CASSWDPGSTGELFF	TGCGCCAGCAGCTGGGATCCGGGGTCCACCGGGGAGCTGTTTTTT	.	TRBJ2-2	.	TRBV5-1
CASSPSRLAGADEQYF	TGTGCCAGCAGCCCCAGCCGACTAGCGGGAGCCGACGAGCAGTACTTC	TRBD2	TRBJ2-7	.	TRBV7-8
CASTQNRDVNAGELFF	TGTGCCAGTACCCAGAACAGGGATGTGAACGCCGGGGAGCTGTTTTTT	.	TRBJ2-2	.	TRBV19
CATSDPGGTYEQYF	TGTGCCACCAGTGACCCCGGAGGGACCTACGAGCAGTACTTC	.	TRBJ2-7	once	TRBV24-1
CASTSFAGGNTGELFF	TGCGCCAGCACTTCGTTCGCGGGGGGGAACACCGGGGAGCTGTTTTTT	TRBD2	TRBJ2-2	.	TRBV5-1
CASRRESEAFF	TGTGCCAGCAGGAGGGAATCTGAAGCTTTCTTT	.	TRBJ1-1	.	TRBV3-1/TRBV3-2
CASSPRQGGSYNEQFF	TGTGCCAGCTCACCGAGACAGGGAGGATCCTACAATGAGCAGTTCTTC	.	TRBJ2-1	few	TRBV18